These 20 T cell receptor beta chains came from one sample sequenced in a study of blood T cells in healthy people across ages. A second PCR, run for about 6 to 11 cycles, used a sample-barcoded 5' primer plus a J-beta primer mix. TCRdb analysed the 5' RACE reads with MiXCR anew, one entry per CDR3 protein. The sample lists approximately 700,000 distinct CDR3 sequences, about a third occurring once. Sequenced sample: blood. All receptors come from a woman at least 80 years old in good health.

On this clonotype itself: A much larger clone sits a single nucleotide away, making a read error possible. This chain joins TRBV6-1 and TRBJ2-7; D possibly corresponds to TRBD2 (6 bases). CDR1 is MNHNS, CDR2 SASEGT, per germline. The germline V and J ends were trimmed by 7 bases and 7 bases, with 23 bases remaining between them. The CDR3 covers 15 residues. Here the CDR3 reads CASIPGVGPLSEQYF. CDR3 bases: TGTGCCAGCATTCCGGGGGTGGGACCCTTAAGTGAGCAGTACTTC.

This clonotype was counted ten times or more. The chain uses TRBV20-1 and TRBJ2-5; weak D call: TRBD2 (5 bases). The CDR3 covers 13 residues. V lost 5 bases and J 5 bases, leaving 15 bases between the germline ends. Germline V gene data show CDR1 as DFQATT and CDR2 as SNEGSKA (reference sequence). CDR3 nucleotides: TGCAGTGCTCAATCCGGGGTCCGGGAGACCCAGTACTTC. It codes for CSAQSGVRETQYF.

This clonotype was seen many times. The chain carries TRBV6-1 and TRBJ2-7; 8 bases agree with TRBD1. CDR3 length: 14 amino acids. Germline CDR1 MNHNS, CDR2 SASEGT. With 6 bases clipped from V and 0 bases from J, the junction kept 4 bases outside the gene matches. The CDR3 sequence is CASRGQAGSYEQYF. The CDR3 DNA is TGTGCCAGCAGGGGACAGGCCGGCTCCTACGAGCAGTACTTC.

This clonotype was found many times. The chain is built from TRBV18 and TRBJ2-7; 10 bases match TRBD1. V lost 4 bases, J lost 5 bases, and 5 bases stayed unmatched. CDR3 size: 14 residues. The germline V gene has CDR1 KGHSH and CDR2 LQKENI. CDR3 sequence (DNA): TGTGCCAGCTCACTGGGGACAGGGGTAAACGAGCAGTACTTC. Residues: CASSLGTGVNEQYF.

As regards this clonotype: With a much larger clone just one base away, this may be a read error. V usage is TRBV12-3 or TRBV12-4 and J usage is TRBJ1-5; 8 bases match TRBD1. The CDR3 loop spans 15 amino acids. The junction had 9 bases not matched to a gene; V was cut back by 5 bases and J by 6 bases. CDR3 in DNA: TGTGCCAGCAGTACCCGGACAGGGCAGTTTCAGCCCCAGCATTTT. This translates into CASSTRTGQFQPQHF.

This clonotype has a handful of counts. The gene calls are TRBV9 and TRBJ1-6, with 7 bases fitting TRBD1. Germline values: CDR1 SGDLS, CDR2 YYNGEE. V lost 3 bases and J lost 7; bases outside the gene matches: 19. CDR3 length equals 19 residues. The CDR3 bases are TGTGCCAGCAGCGGACTCGGGACAGAAACTGCTCTCGGGAATTCACCCCTCCACTTT. Its translation is CASSGLGTETALGNSPLHF. The variable domain in full, completed from reference TRBV9 and TRBJ1-6, reads DSGVTQTPKHLITATGQRVTLRCSPRSGDLSVYWYQQSLDQGLQFLIQYYNGEERAKGNILERFSAQQFPDLHSELNLSSLELGDSALYFCASSGLGTETALGNSPLHFGNGTRLTVT.

A few counts support this clonotype. This may come from a read error, since a much larger clone is one base off. The CDR3 loop reads CASSLRSGDEQYF. The CDR3 DNA is TGTGCCAGCAGCTTAAGGTCGGGCGATGAGCAGTACTTC. The V call is TRBV7-3, the J call TRBJ2-7; no reliable D call. Germline V gene sequence: CDR1 SGHTA, CDR2 FQGTGA. V was cut by 1 base and J by 7 bases, with 11 bases left in between. CDR3 size: 13 residues.

This clonotype was observed a few times. V usage is TRBV19 and J usage is TRBJ1-5; D remains ambiguous. This CDR3 has 16 residues. The V end lost 1 base, the J end lost 2 bases, and 12 bases lay between the germline ends. Germline V gene sequence: CDR1 LNHDA, CDR2 SQIVND (reference sequence). The CDR3: CASSIVGRSRNQPQHF. CDR3 DNA sequence: TGTGCCAGTAGTATAGTAGGCCGAAGTCGCAATCAGCCCCAGCATTTT.

This clonotype showed up many times. The chain joins TRBV7-9 to TRBJ1-6; D remains unclear. CDR1 is SEHNR, CDR2 FQNEAQ, per germline (reference sequence). The germline V and J ends were trimmed by 5 bases and 6 bases, with 11 bases remaining between them. This CDR3 comprises 14 residues. The CDR3 nucleotides are TGTGCCAGCAGCCCGACGGAAAGTAATTCACCCCTCCACTTT. Translated, it gives CASSPTESNSPLHF.

This clonotype was recorded at least ten times. This rearrangement joins TRBV7-3 to TRBJ2-3; the D call may be TRBD1 or TRBD2 (5 bases each). There are 14 residues in the CDR3. V was shortened by 5 bases and J by 3 bases, with 12 bases between the two germline ends. Per the germline V gene, CDR1 is SGHTA and CDR2 is FQGTGA. The CDR3 DNA reads as TGTGCCAGCAGCGCCCGGGACCCGACAGATACGCAGTATTTT. Protein: CASSARDPTDTQYF.

The V and J genes are TRBV5-1 and TRBJ2-3, with D maybe TRBD2 (6 bases). Germline V gene lookup returns CDR1 SGHRS and CDR2 YFSETQ. Deletions cut 4 bases from V and 2 bases from J, with 11 bases between. The CDR3 consists of 14 residues. This CDR3 reads CASSKGLSTDTQYF. The CDR3 DNA reads TGCGCCAGCAGCAAGGGACTGTCCACAGATACGCAGTATTTT.

V and J are TRBV6-1 and TRBJ1-1; D is ambiguous. With 8 bases removed from V and 7 bases from J, the gap between germline ends came to 11 bases. There are 11 residues in the CDR3. CDR1 is MNHNS and CDR2 is SASEGT in the germline V gene. The CDR3 sequence: CASLRISEAFF. CDR3 nucleotides: TGTGCCAGCCTTCGAATCAGTGAAGCTTTCTTT.

The rearrangement uses TRBV7-9 and TRBJ1-2; maybe TRBD1 (5 bases). The CDR3 runs to 16 residues. Germline CDR1 SEHNR, CDR2 FQNEAQ (reference sequence). The V end was cut by 5 bases, the J end by 2 bases, with 18 bases between. CDR3 coding DNA: TGTGCCAGCAGCCGGCCAGGAACAGGAACCAACTATGGCTACACCTTC. This sequence encodes CASSRPGTGTNYGYTF.

This clonotype was observed a few times. V is TRBV5-1 and J is TRBJ1-1, with no clear D. The CDR3 loop spans 14 amino acids. CDR1 and CDR2 (germline): SGHRS, YFSETQ. Trimming shortened V by 3 bases and J by 5 bases, and 14 bases separated the two germline ends. The CDR3 here is CASSSEQTSTEAFF. The CDR3 region has the DNA TGCGCCAGCAGCTCCGAACAAACGAGTACTGAAGCTTTCTTT.

There are many counts of this clonotype. The chain has TRBV7-2 and TRBJ1-1; no clear D gene. Germline V CDR1 and CDR2: SGHTA, FQGNSA. This CDR3 contains 14 residues. The V end lost 2 bases, the J end lost 0 bases, and 7 bases lay between the germline ends. The CDR3 here is CASSLMTVNTEAFF. The CDR3 DNA is TGTGCCAGCAGCTTAATGACGGTGAACACTGAAGCTTTCTTT.

This clonotype has just a few counts. This chain joins TRBV5-4 and TRBJ2-1; 8 nucleotides line up with TRBD2. The germline V gene encodes CDR1 SGHNT and CDR2 YYREEE (reference sequence). The J segment lost 4 bases and the V segment lost 3 bases, leaving 9 bases of the junction unmatched. The CDR3 loop spans 16 amino acids. The chain's CDR3 is CASSWGPSGRYNEQFF. As DNA, the CDR3 is TGTGCCAGCAGCTGGGGACCTAGCGGGCGGTACAATGAGCAGTTCTTC. Using reference TRBV5-4 and TRBJ2-1 for the parts outside the CDR3, the full variable domain is ETGVTQSPTHLIKTRGQQVTLRCSSQSGHNTVSWYQQALGQGPQFIFQYYREEENGRGNFPPRFSGLQFPNYSSELNVNALELDDSALYLCASSWGPSGRYNEQFFGPGTRLTVL.

In this sample, this clonotype turned up a few times. This chain uses TRBV6-1 with TRBJ2-5; the D gene is possibly TRBD2 (6 bases). The V and J ends lost 6 bases and 11 bases respectively, with 31 bases between them. This CDR3 is 17 amino acids long. The germline V gene encodes CDR1 MNHNS and CDR2 SASEGT. The CDR3 DNA reads as TGTGCCAGCAGGCGAGCGGGCGGTGCGGGGACCTTTAAGGAGCAGTACTTC. The encoded protein is CASRRAGGAGTFKEQYF.

V and J are TRBV3-1 and TRBJ2-2; the match to TRBD2 covers 14 bases. In germline, CDR1 is LGHDT, CDR2 YNNKEL (reference sequence). The CDR3 runs 17 residues. V was pared by 4 bases and J by 5 bases, with 6 bases of the junction left unmatched. The chain's CDR3 is CASSPRTSGGRTGELFF. DNA of the CDR3: TGTGCCAGCAGCCCCCGGACTAGCGGGGGGCGGACCGGGGAGCTGTTTTTT.

This clonotype came up many times. The rearrangement joins TRBV5-1 to TRBJ2-1, with D uncertain. The germline CDR1 and CDR2 sequences are SGHRS and YFSETQ. Trimming cost V 6 bases and J 10 bases, with 20 bases left between them. The CDR3 loop spans 14 amino acids. The CDR3, as DNA: TGCGCCAGCACCCAAGAACTCCAGGCGAAAGAGCAGTTCTTC. Encoded protein: CASTQELQAKEQFF.

The chain has TRBV28 and TRBJ2-5; TRBD1 agrees at 9 bases. The J call could be wrong; TRBJ2-7 is a better fit for the DNA end. The CDR3 extends over 17 amino acids. Germline V gene lookup returns CDR1 MDHEN and CDR2 SYDVKM. The CDR3 DNA is TGTGCCAGCACCGACTCAATCATACGGGACAGGGTCTACGAGCAGTACTTC. The encoded protein is CASTDSIIRDRVYEQYF.